The present TCR beta chain was sequenced within a study of blood T cell repertoires in COVID-19. On the study more broadly: Both acute and convalescent COVID-19 samples were obtained from the United States, Italy and Spain. T cells, B-cell-depleted T cells, or PBMCs supplied cDNA or gDNA.

Original processing notes: Amplifying reference gene primers gave estimates of nucleated cell counts. Data came from immunoSEQ multiplex PCR; TCRdb stores just in-frame clones and leaves some out. V and J calls and clone size come straight from that table; D and trimming were deduced from the DNA. The sample holds approximately 140,000 clones, around four fifths seen once. CDR3 size: 18 residues. With 2 bases clipped from V and 0 bases from J, the junction kept 3 bases outside the gene matches. The germline V gene has CDR1 LNHDA and CDR2 SQIVND (reference sequence). This chain uses TRBV19 with TRBJ1-6; 11 bases agree with TRBD1. The sample taken for sequencing was peripheral blood. This TCR derives from a man between 65 and 85 years old with acute or convalescent COVID-19. CDR3 sequence: CASSISGTGGSYNSPLHF. CDR3 in DNA: TGTGCCAGTAGTATATCCGGGACAGGGGGCTCCTATAATTCACCCCTCCACTTT.